The T cell receptor (beta chain) under discussion was sequenced for a study of OX40 agonist ivuxolimab in advanced cancers. Trimming pared 7 bases from V and 3 bases from J, leaving 17 bases between. The germline V gene encodes CDR1 SGHRS and CDR2 YFSETQ. The CDR3 totals 16 residues. This table comes from immunoSEQ multiplex PCR, and its TCRdb copy is limited to in-frame clones, with some not included. The data hold 55,000 to 75,000 clones, with about 89% observed a single time. This chain connects TRBV5-1 to TRBJ2-6; D possibly uses TRBD1 or TRBD2 (5 bases each). The receptor was derived from an adult with an advanced solid tumor such as melanoma, head and neck, liver or kidney cancer. The material sequenced was CD4+ or CD8+ T cells sorted from blood, taken in a trial of the OX40 agonist ivuxolimab. In DNA form, the CDR3 reads TGCGCCAGCTTCCGAGGGGCCCGGGGTGGGGCCAACGTCCTGACTTTC. Its protein product is CASFRGARGGANVLTF.